These 3 T cell receptor beta chains came from one sample sequenced in a study of T cell repertoires in cytomegalovirus infection. These receptors' antigens are unknown. TCRdb fed the reads into MiXCR, producing one record per CDR3 protein. Among approximately 730,000 distinct CDR3 sequences listed, roughly 28% were seen once. This specimen consisted of cultured CD8+ T cells from PBMCs, obtained from culture after CMV antigen stimulation. The source of these receptors is a human donor in good health (CMV status not recorded). Some clones in this sample may be carry-over from other donors' samples.

The V call is TRBV29-1, the J call TRBJ2-1; TRBD1 might be the D (6 bases). Germline loops: CDR1 SQVTM, CDR2 ANQGSEA. CDR3 length: 14 residues. V shed 2 bases and J shed 2 bases, with 10 bases lying between them. This CDR3 reads CSVESGDTYNEQFF. The CDR3 nucleotides are TGCAGCGTTGAATCTGGGGACACCTACAATGAGCAGTTCTTC.

The table lists this clonotype with many counts. The chain is built from TRBV7-2 and TRBJ1-4; maybe TRBD1 (5 bases). Germline V lookup: CDR1 SGHTA, CDR2 FQGNSA. Trimming left V 2 bases short and J 8 bases short, with 15 bases between. CDR3 size: 15 residues. CDR3 sequence: CASSLQGVQWEKLFF. DNA of the CDR3: TGTGCCAGCAGCTTACAGGGAGTTCAGTGGGAAAAACTGTTTTTT. The full variable domain, in which reference TRBV7-2 and TRBJ1-4 provide the parts outside the CDR3, is GAGVSQSPSNKVTEKGKDVELRCDPISGHTALYWYRQSLGQGLEFLIYFQGNSAPDKSGLPSDRFSAERTGGSVSTLTIQRTQQEDSAVYLCASSLQGVQWEKLFFGSGTQLSVL.

The chain recombines TRBV7-6 with TRBJ1-1; tentative D call: TRBD1 (6 bases). The CDR3 is made up of 17 amino acids. Looked up from germline, CDR1 is SGHVS and CDR2 is FNYEAQ. Trimming took off 5 bases at V and 0 bases at J, with 19 bases between the two ends. The CDR3 loop reads CASSPYGGPAMNTEAFF. The DNA for the CDR3 is TGTGCCAGCAGCCCGTATGGGGGGCCGGCCATGAACACTGAAGCTTTCTTT.